The 9 T cell receptor beta chains given below trace back to one sample, sequenced in a study of blood T cells in healthy people across ages. A second about 7 to 11 cycle PCR used barcoded and J-beta primers. TCRdb called the 5' RACE reads again in MiXCR, with one record for every CDR3 protein. The sample consists of over 700,000 distinct CDR3 sequences, 50% to 65% of them appearing once. Sequenced sample: blood. The receptor source for this set is a man older than 75 in good health.

V gene TRBV6-6 combines with J gene TRBJ1-1; D call uncertain. The CDR3 length is 12 residues. V lost 5 bases, J lost 4 bases, and 8 bases lay in between. The germline CDR1 and CDR2 sequences are MNHNY and SVGAGI (reference sequence). The CDR3 reads CASSTRLTEAFF. CDR3 DNA: TGTGCCAGCAGTACCCGGCTCACTGAAGCTTTCTTT.

This clonotype has more than one count but fewer than ten. The chain carries TRBV29-1 and TRBJ2-7; possibly TRBD1 for D (6 bases). V shed 6 bases and J shed 3 bases, with 15 bases lying between them. The CDR3 runs to 13 residues. The germline V gene has CDR1 SQVTM and CDR2 ANQGSEA. This CDR3 reads CSVLRDTGYEQYF. In nucleotides, the CDR3 is TGCAGCGTGCTACGGGACACCGGCTACGAGCAGTACTTC.

V is TRBV29-1 and J is TRBJ2-7; 13 nucleotides line up with TRBD2. CDR1 is SQVTM, CDR2 ANQGSEA, per germline. This CDR3 comprises 21 residues. V shed 2 bases and J 0 bases; nucleotides not matched to a gene: 19. The CDR3 region has the DNA TGCAGCGTTGAAATTAGCCCCTCGACTAGCGGGAGGACCCCTGGCTCCTACGAGCAGTACTTC. It codes for CSVEISPSTSGRTPGSYEQYF.

The rearrangement joins TRBV2 to TRBJ2-1, with D uncertain. V was cut by 2 bases and J by 6 bases, with 11 bases left in between. This CDR3 comprises 14 residues. The germline gives CDR1 SNHLY, CDR2 FYNNEI. This CDR3 is CASSESGTFNEQFF. In nucleotides, the CDR3 is TGTGCCAGCAGTGAATCTGGTACCTTCAATGAGCAGTTCTTC.

The chain is built from TRBV6-5 and TRBJ1-2; D remains unclear. Germline assignment: CDR1 MNHEY and CDR2 SVGAGI. The CDR3 runs 13 residues. The CDR3 DNA reads TGTGCGGTACATACAAGATTTGGCTATGGCTACACCTTC. It specifies CAVHTRFGYGYTF.

The V call is TRBV7-3, the J call TRBJ2-5, with 9 bases aligning to TRBD2. This CDR3 region has 15 residues. The ends lost 2 bases at V and 4 bases at J; junction bases unmatched: 5. Germline lookup yields CDR1 SGHTA and CDR2 FQGTGA. CDR3 coding DNA: TGTGCCAGCAGCTTAGGGCGGGGGGGCCCAGAGACCCAGTACTTC. Encoded protein: CASSLGRGGPETQYF.

The chain has TRBV10-3 and TRBJ1-2; D might be TRBD1 (5 bases). V lost 8 bases and J 2 bases, leaving 12 bases between the germline ends. Germline assignment: CDR1 ENHRY and CDR2 SYGVKD. The CDR3 has 13 amino acids. CDR3 DNA sequence: TGTGCCATCGGGGCAGCAGAAAACTATGGCTACACCTTC. Its translation is CAIGAAENYGYTF.

This chain links TRBV20-1 with TRBJ2-4; D call uncertain. The length of the CDR3 is 15 residues. The germline V and J ends were trimmed by 6 bases and 0 bases, with 15 bases remaining between them. Germline loops: CDR1 DFQATT, CDR2 SNEGSKA (reference sequence). Here the CDR3 reads CSARPFDIAKNIQYF. In nucleotides, the CDR3 is TGCAGTGCCCGACCGTTTGATATAGCCAAAAACATTCAGTACTTC.

In the case of this clonotype: One end of the junction varies from germline; a read error may be responsible. V usage is TRBV5-1 and J usage is TRBJ2-7, with 8 bases identical to TRBD2. Germline V gene lookup returns CDR1 SGHRS and CDR2 YFSETQ. The CDR3 extends over 16 amino acids. CDR3 in DNA: TGCGTCAGCACCTTGGAGAGTGCGGGAGGACCCTACGAGCAGTACTTC. Translation gives CVSTLESAGGPYEQYF.